The 2 T cell receptor beta chains below come from one sample, sequenced in a study of T cells in Graves' hyperthyroidism and ophthalmopathy (dated by TCRdb to between 2018 and 2020). The library was produced with multiplex PCR. Sequencing used an Illumina HiSeq 2000. The TCR beta CDR3 regions were amplified from the RNA transcripts. A first-round RT-PCR of the TCR CDR3 used the HTBI primer set with the Qiagen OneStep RT-PCR kit. TCRdb reanalyzed the raw reads on its own, using fastp at Q25 for trimming and MiXCR for clone calling, and kept in-frame beta chains. Identical CDR3 protein sequences are pooled into one entry, listed with their most common genes and DNA. For this sample the table gives 600,000 or so distinct CDR3 sequences, of which 46% were detected only once. The ten biggest clones cover roughly 8.2% of the sample. Sequences were obtained from peripheral blood or thyroid tissue (not recorded which). All receptors come from a young woman with Graves' hyperthyroidism. Donor details come from another sample of the same person, matched by shared clones.

This clonotype was seen more than once but under ten times. A read error may be the cause here, since a much bigger clone is one base away. J is TRBJ1-5 and V is TRBV2; D might be TRBD1 (5 bases). This CDR3 has 13 amino acids. The germline CDR1 and CDR2 sequences are SNHLY and FYNNEI. V dropped 4 bases and J dropped 3 bases, with 7 bases sitting between them. The CDR3: CASSGQHNQPQHF. Here the CDR3 DNA reads TGTGCCAGCAGTGGACAGCACAATCAGCCCCAGCATTTT.

In its sample, this clonotype was seen many times. This is likely a read error, given that the CDR3 carries no conserved phenylalanine or tryptophan at its end. The genes are TRBV10-3 and TRBJ1-1; D is ambiguous. CDR1 is ENHRY and CDR2 is SYGVKD in the germline V gene. The V gene lost 3 bases and the J gene lost 7 bases, with 9 bases spanning the gap. The CDR3 consists of 12 residues. The CDR3: CAISDDDFEAFL. CDR3 sequence (DNA): TGTGCCATCAGTGATGACGACTTTGAAGCTTTCCTT.